What follows describes a single T cell receptor beta chain. The target antigen is unknown. This entry belongs to a study of graft-versus-host responses after intestinal transplantation. The wider study: Anti-thymocyte globulin was used for induction in all recipients, who then took tacrolimus and steroids for around 3 years.

Clones were read by immunoSEQ multiplex PCR, and TCRdb kept only the in-frame ones, dropping some. Of approximately 81,000 clones listed, more than 75% are singletons. The starting material was unstimulated CD8+ T cells sorted from spleen or lymph node cells, obtained before transplant. The origin of this receptor is a human donor who was the organ donor for an intestinal transplant.

As DNA, the CDR3 is TGTGCCAGCAGTGGGGGACCGTCTGAGCAGTTCTTC. Protein product: CASSGGPSEQFF. The rearrangement joins TRBV27 to TRBJ2-1; TRBD1 or TRBD2 may be the D gene (5 bases each). The CDR3 contains 12 residues. Trimming took off 5 bases at V and 9 bases at J, with 11 bases between the two ends. Per germline, CDR1 MNHEY and CDR2 SMNVEV (reference sequence).